Below are 5 T cell receptor beta chains sequenced from a single sample in a study of Graves' ophthalmopathy and Graves' hyperthyroidism. Investigators amplified TCR beta CDR3 regions from RNA transcripts. RT-PCR with HTBI primers came first, then second-round multiplex PCR. A single record per CDR3 protein comes from TCRdb applying MiXCR to the multiplex PCR reads. Here the sample spans about 370,000 distinct CDR3 sequences, 17% being singletons. Sequencing was performed on peripheral blood. The receptors stem from an adult woman with stable Graves' hyperthyroidism.

At least ten counts were recorded for this clonotype. The chain couples TRBV6-2 or TRBV6-3 to TRBJ2-2; 9 bases are a match to TRBD1. The CDR3 consists of 14 residues. CDR1 is MNHEY, CDR2 SVGEGT, per germline. V shed 7 bases and J 6 bases; nucleotides not matched to a gene: 6. CDR3 amino acids: CASTGQGGAGELFF. The CDR3 DNA sequence: TGTGCCAGCACGGGACAGGGAGGCGCCGGGGAGCTGTTTTTT.

This clonotype was counted between two and nine times. The V and J genes are TRBV18 and TRBJ1-6; TRBD1 agrees at 7 bases. In germline, CDR1 is KGHSH, CDR2 LQKENI. This CDR3 is 15 amino acids long. V trimming: 6 bases; J trimming: 8 bases; junction bases outside the gene matches: 10. The CDR3 DNA is TGTGCCAGCTCTCCCGGACAGGCTGTAGATTCACCCCTCCACTTT. This sequence encodes CASSPGQAVDSPLHF. Filled out from reference TRBV18 and TRBJ1-6, the complete variable domain reads NAGVMQNPRHLVRRRGQEARLRCSPMKGHSHVYWYRQLPEEGLKFMVYLQKENIIDESGMPKERFSAEFPKEGPSILRIQQVVRGDSAAYFCASSPGQAVDSPLHFGNGTRLTVT.

Regarding this clonotype: The germline gene is not matched at one end of the junction; a read error may be the cause. The V and J genes are TRBV12-3 or TRBV12-4 and TRBJ2-1, with D possibly being TRBD2 (5 bases). CDR3 length equals 13 residues. In DNA form, the CDR3 reads TGTGCCAGCAGTTTATATCGGGATAATGAGAAGTTCTTC. Translating it yields CASSLYRDNEKFF.

V and J are TRBV7-2 and TRBJ1-5; D not resolved. CDR3 length: 14 amino acids. The germline V gene encodes CDR1 SGHTA and CDR2 FQGNSA. Trimming pared 3 bases from V and 10 bases from J, leaving 16 bases between. The CDR3 protein is CASSFLAFTGPQHF. The CDR3 DNA reads TGTGCCAGCAGCTTCTTGGCTTTTACCGGACCCCAGCATTTT.

This clonotype was seen repeatedly, ten times or more. The chain links TRBV28 to TRBJ2-2; TRBD1 matches at 7 bases. The V gene's germline CDR1 is MDHEN and CDR2 SYDVKM. This CDR3 is built from 16 residues. V gave up 7 bases and J gave up 7 bases; unmatched junction bases: 15. The CDR3 region is CASNVKYRGLIGELFF. Written as DNA, the CDR3 is TGTGCCAGCAACGTAAAGTACAGGGGCTTGATCGGGGAGCTGTTTTTT.